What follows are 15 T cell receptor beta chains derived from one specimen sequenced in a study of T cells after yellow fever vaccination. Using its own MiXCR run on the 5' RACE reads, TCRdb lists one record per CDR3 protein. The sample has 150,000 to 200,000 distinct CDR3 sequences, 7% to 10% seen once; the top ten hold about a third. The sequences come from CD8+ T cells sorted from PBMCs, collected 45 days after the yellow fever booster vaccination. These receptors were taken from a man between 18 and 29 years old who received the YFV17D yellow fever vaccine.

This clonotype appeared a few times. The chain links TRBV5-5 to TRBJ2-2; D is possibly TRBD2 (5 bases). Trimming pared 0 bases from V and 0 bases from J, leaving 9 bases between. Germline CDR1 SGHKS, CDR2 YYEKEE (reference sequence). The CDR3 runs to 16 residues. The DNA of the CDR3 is TGTGCCAGCAGCTTGGCGGAGGCCCCGAACACCGGGGAGCTGTTTTTT. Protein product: CASSLAEAPNTGELFF.

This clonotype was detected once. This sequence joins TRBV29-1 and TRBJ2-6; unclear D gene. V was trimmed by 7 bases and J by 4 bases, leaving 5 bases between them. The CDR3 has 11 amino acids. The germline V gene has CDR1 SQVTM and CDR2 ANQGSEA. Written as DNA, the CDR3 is TGCAGCGCCTACGGGGCCAACGTCCTGACTTTC. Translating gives CSAYGANVLTF. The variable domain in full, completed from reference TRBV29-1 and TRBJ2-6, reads SAVISQKPSRDICQRGTSLTIQCQVDSQVTMMFWYRQQPGQSLTLIATANQGSEATYESGFVIDKFPISRPNLTFSTLTVSNMSPEDSSIYLCSAYGANVLTFGAGSRLTVL.

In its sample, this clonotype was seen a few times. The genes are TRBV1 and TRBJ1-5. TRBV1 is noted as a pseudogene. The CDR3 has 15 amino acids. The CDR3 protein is CTSSQDPTFNQPQHF. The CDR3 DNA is TGCACCAGCAGCCAAGATCCCACATTTAATCAGCCCCAGCATTTT.

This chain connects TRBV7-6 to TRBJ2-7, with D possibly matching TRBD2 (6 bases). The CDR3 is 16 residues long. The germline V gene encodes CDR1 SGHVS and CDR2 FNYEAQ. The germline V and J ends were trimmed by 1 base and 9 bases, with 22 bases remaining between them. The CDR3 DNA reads TGTGCCAGCAGCTTAGGGGCCGGGGGTACTATCTCTGGGCAGTACTTC. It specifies CASSLGAGGTISGQYF. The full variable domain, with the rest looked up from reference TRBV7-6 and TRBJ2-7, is GAGVSQSPRYKVTKRGQDVALRCDPISGHVSLYWYRQALGQGPEFLTYFNYEAQQDKSGLPNDRFSAERPEGSISTLTIQRTEQRDSAMYRCASSLGAGGTISGQYFGPGTRLTVT.

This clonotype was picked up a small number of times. CDR3 amino acids: CATSAPGGIGADTQYF. CDR3 nucleotide sequence: TGTGCCACCAGTGCCCCCGGGGGGATTGGAGCAGATACGCAGTATTTT. V is TRBV24-1 and J is TRBJ2-3, with 7 bases matching TRBD2. From germline, CDR1 is KGHDR and CDR2 SFDVKD. Trimming cost V 5 bases and J 4 bases; bases outside gene matches: 11. This CDR3 has 16 residues.

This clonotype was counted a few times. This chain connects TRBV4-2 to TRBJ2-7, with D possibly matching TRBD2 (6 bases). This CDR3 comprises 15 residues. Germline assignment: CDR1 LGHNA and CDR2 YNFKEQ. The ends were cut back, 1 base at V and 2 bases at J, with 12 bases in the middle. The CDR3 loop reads CASSQGAGLAYEQYF. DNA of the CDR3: TGTGCCAGCAGCCAAGGGGCGGGGTTGGCCTACGAGCAGTACTTC.

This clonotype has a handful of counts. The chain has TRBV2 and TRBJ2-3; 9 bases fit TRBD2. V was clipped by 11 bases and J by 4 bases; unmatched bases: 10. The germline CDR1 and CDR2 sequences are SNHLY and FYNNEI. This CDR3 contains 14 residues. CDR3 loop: CAPIAGDRSDTQYF. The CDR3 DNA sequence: TGTGCCCCTATAGCGGGGGATCGTTCAGATACGCAGTATTTT.

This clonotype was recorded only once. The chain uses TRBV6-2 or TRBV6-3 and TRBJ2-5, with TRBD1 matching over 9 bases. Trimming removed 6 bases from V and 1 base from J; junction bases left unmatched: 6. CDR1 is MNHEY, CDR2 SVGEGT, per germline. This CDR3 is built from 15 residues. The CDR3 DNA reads TGTGCCAGCAGCTTGGACAGGGGTTTCCAAGAGACCCAGTACTTC. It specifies CASSLDRGFQETQYF.

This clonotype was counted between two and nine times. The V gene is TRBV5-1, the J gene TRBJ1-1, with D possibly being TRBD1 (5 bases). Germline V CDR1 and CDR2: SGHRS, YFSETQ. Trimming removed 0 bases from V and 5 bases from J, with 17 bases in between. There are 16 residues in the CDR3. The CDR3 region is CASSLAGDSLGTEAFF. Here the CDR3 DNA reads TGCGCCAGCAGCTTGGCGGGGGACTCTTTGGGGACTGAAGCTTTCTTT.

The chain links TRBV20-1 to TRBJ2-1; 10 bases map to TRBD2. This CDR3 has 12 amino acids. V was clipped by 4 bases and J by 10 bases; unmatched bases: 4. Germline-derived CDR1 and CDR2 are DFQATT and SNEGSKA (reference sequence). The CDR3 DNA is TGCAGTGCTACAGCGGGGGGGTTCGAGCAGTTCTTC. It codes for CSATAGGFEQFF.

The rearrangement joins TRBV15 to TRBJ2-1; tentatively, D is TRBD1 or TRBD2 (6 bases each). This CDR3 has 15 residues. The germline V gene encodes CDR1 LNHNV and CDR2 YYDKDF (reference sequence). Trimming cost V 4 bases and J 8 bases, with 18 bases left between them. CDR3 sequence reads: CATSTPVGGQDEQFF. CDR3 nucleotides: TGTGCCACCAGCACCCCCGTGGGGGGCCAGGATGAGCAGTTCTTC.

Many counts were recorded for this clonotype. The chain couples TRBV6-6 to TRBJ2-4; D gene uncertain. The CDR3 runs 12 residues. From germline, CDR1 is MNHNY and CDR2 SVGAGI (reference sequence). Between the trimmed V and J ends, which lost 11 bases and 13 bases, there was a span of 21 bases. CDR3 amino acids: CAVLSGRLFQYF. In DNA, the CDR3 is TGTGCCGTCCTCTCGGGCCGCTTATTCCAGTACTTC.

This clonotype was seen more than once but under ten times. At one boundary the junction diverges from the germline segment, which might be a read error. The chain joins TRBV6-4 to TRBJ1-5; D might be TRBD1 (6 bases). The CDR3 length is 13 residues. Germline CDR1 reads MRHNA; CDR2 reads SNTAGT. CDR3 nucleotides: TGTGCCATCGTGGGGGCTAGCGATCAGCCCCAGCATTTT. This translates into CAIVGASDQPQHF.

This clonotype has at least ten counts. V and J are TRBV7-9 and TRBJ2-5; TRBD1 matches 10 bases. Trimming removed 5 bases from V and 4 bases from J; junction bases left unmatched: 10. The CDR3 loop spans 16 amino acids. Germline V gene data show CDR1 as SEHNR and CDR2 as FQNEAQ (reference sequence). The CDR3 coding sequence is TGTGCCAGCAGCCGTGACAGGGGGCGTATTGGAGAGACCCAGTACTTC. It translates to CASSRDRGRIGETQYF.

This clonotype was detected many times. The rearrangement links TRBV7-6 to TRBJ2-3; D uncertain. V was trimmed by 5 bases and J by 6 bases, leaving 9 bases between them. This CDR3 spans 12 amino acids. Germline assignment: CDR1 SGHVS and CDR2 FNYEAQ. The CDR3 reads CASSPTGDTQYF. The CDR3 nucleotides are TGTGCCAGCAGCCCGACGGGCGATACGCAGTATTTT. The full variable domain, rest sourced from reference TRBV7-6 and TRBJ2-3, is GAGVSQSPRYKVTKRGQDVALRCDPISGHVSLYWYRQALGQGPEFLTYFNYEAQQDKSGLPNDRFSAERPEGSISTLTIQRTEQRDSAMYRCASSPTGDTQYFGPGTRLTVL.